This section outlines one T cell receptor beta chain sequence together with its context. The antigen remains undetermined. The sample originates from a study of cytomegalovirus exposure and HLA in healthy donors. Study-wide context: The same platform used for the 500 to 850 first-cohort repertoires was also used for the 95 to 150 validation repertoires, as a later analysis reported. Study results and caveats: The authors confirmed in vitro that three CMV-associated chains were specific for CMV antigens. Usually a TCR sequence was rare, but some public TCRs were found in many donors. For cytomegalovirus status, the classifier reportedly gave diagnoses with high specificity and sensitivity.

Germline loops: CDR1 SGHDT, CDR2 YYEEEE. The CDR3 length is 17 residues. V lost 6 bases and J lost 0, with 21 bases in between. Some clones are missing from TCRdb's copy, which holds only in-frame ones; the method was immunoSEQ multiplex PCR. The sample contains roughly 100,000 clones, about 95% of which appear only once. Sequencing was performed on PBMCs. The rearrangement uses TRBV5-6 and TRBJ1-1; D possibly corresponds to TRBD1 (5 bases). The TCR was taken from a woman younger than 35 in good health and CMV-seronegative. The CDR3 here is CASTSYMTATMNTEAFF. The CDR3 nucleotides read TGTGCCAGCACTTCCTACATGACAGCGACCATGAACACTGAAGCTTTCTTT.